The rows below give T cell receptor beta chains drawn from one sample of a study of PD-1 blockade in classical Hodgkin lymphoma. The method was immunoSEQ multiplex PCR; TCRdb's version includes in-frame clones alone and lacks a portion of them. This table has 10,000 to 15,000 clones, around four fifths appearing once. The starting material was CD8+ T cells from blood, obtained at baseline. Source of these receptors: a human donor with classical Hodgkin lymphoma. Both conserved end residues are part of each CDR3. The order of the fields is clone size, D gene, J gene, V gene, CDR3 protein, CDR3 DNA. D genes are given only for firm matches. Not all rows give a size; the values are once, few, many and, for expanded clones, a class.

- | TRBD1 | TRBJ1-2 | TRBV9 | CASSVYTGDLNYGYTF | TGTGCCAGCAGCGTCTACACAGGGGACCTTAACTATGGCTACACCTTC
once | - | TRBJ2-6 | TRBV7-9 | CASSQEVSGANVLTF | TGTGCCAGCAGCCAAGAAGTCTCCGGGGCCAACGTCCTGACTTTC
few | TRBD2 | TRBJ2-7 | TRBV7-9 | CASSLGSGLARYEQYF | TGTGCCAGCAGCTTAGGGAGTGGACTAGCGAGGTACGAGCAGTACTTC
- | - | TRBJ2-7 | TRBV7-6 | CASSLWDGTYEQYF | TGTGCCAGCAGCCTCTGGGACGGGACCTACGAGCAGTACTTC
- | - | TRBJ1-5 | TRBV27 | CASSLSWGLHQPQHF | TGTGCCAGCAGTTTATCGTGGGGGCTTCATCAGCCCCAGCATTTT
medium-sized | - | TRBJ1-5 | TRBV7-9 | CASSRQGNQPQHF | TGTGCCAGCAGCCGACAGGGCAATCAGCCCCAGCATTTT
few | - | TRBJ1-6 | TRBV12-2 | CASRLAPDRDNSPLHF | TGTGCAAGTCGCTTAGCGCCGGACAGGGATAATTCACCCCTCCACTTT
- | - | TRBJ1-2 | TRBV2 | CASRDGLLGGIYRTF | TGTGCCAGCAGGGACGGACTCCTCGGCGGGATATACCGCACCTTC
- | - | TRBJ1-1 | TRBV5-1 | CASMSRLNTEAFF | TGCGCCAGCATGAGCAGATTGAACACTGAAGCTTTCTTT
- | - | TRBJ2-1 | TRBV20-1 | CSASLGTRGLF | TGCAGTGCTAGCCTTGGGACCAGGGGACTCTTC
- | - | TRBJ2-7 | TRBV7-6 | CASSSGTASYEQYF | TGTGCCAGCAGCTCCGGGACGGCCTCCTACGAGCAGTACTTC
- | - | TRBJ1-1 | TRBV11-2 | CASSLHSGLNTEAFF | TGTGCCAGCAGCTTACACTCAGGACTGAACACTGAAGCTTTCTTT
- | - | TRBJ1-1 | TRBV30 | CAWASQGPEAFF | TGTGCCTGGGCCTCACAAGGCCCTGAAGCTTTCTTT
- | - | TRBJ1-2 | TRBV30 | CAWIVSDYGYTF | TGTGCCTGGATTGTGAGTGACTATGGCTACACCTTC
- | TRBD2 | TRBJ2-3 | TRBV28 | CASSISGVVDTQYF | TGTGCCAGCAGTATTAGCGGGGTTGTAGATACGCAGTATTTT
few | - | TRBJ1-2 | TRBV30 | CAWSYLGGDGYTF | TGTGCCTGGAGTTACCTCGGGGGGGATGGCTACACCTTC
- | TRBD1 | TRBJ1-5 | TRBV6-5 | CASSYGTGSNQPQHF | TGTGCCAGCAGTTATGGGACAGGATCCAATCAGCCCCAGCATTTT
- | TRBD2 | TRBJ2-1 | TRBV30 | CAWSVDGTIYNEQFF | TGTGCCTGGAGTGTAGACGGGACTATCTACAATGAGCAGTTCTTC
few | - | TRBJ1-2 | TRBV30 | CAWSGRQGLLYGYTF | TGTGCCTGGAGTGGACGCCAGGGGCTGCTCTATGGCTACACCTTC